Each of the 20 T cell receptor beta chains below was sequenced from the same sample in a study of post-analysis software for immune sequencing data. Their antigens remain unidentified. Presence of unique molecular identifiers characterized the TCR beta cDNA libraries. Each CDR3 protein is one row after TCRdb ran MiXCR on the PCR reads. The profile covers hundreds of thousands of distinct CDR3 sequences, with 30% to 40% appearing a single time and approximately 7.1% taken by the ten largest. Whole-study findings and limits: The study found TRBV5-6, TRBV5-1 and TRBV20-1 among five or six TRBV segments more frequent in patients than controls.

The material sequenced was blood. The receptors were sampled from a girl aged 2-10 years with multiple sclerosis.

This clonotype was picked up a small number of times. The chain carries TRBV7-2 and TRBJ2-3, with 8 nucleotides matching TRBD2. V lost 2 bases to trimming and J lost 2 bases; unmatched junction nucleotides: 9. Germline values: CDR1 SGHTA, CDR2 FQGNSA. CDR3 length: 17 residues. The CDR3 is CASSLSVLAEFTDTQYF. The CDR3 DNA reads as TGTGCCAGCAGCTTATCTGTACTAGCGGAATTCACAGATACGCAGTATTTT.

This chain uses TRBV6-1 with TRBJ1-5, with unresolved D. Germline CDR1 is MNHNS and CDR2 is SASEGT. The CDR3 contains 16 residues. V lost 4 bases and J lost 0, with 13 bases in between. CDR3 residues: CASSAQQTPSNQPQHF. Here the CDR3 DNA reads TGTGCCAGCAGTGCTCAACAGACCCCTAGCAATCAGCCCCAGCATTTT.

This clonotype came up a few times. This chain links TRBV7-9 with TRBJ2-1, with TRBD2 matching 13 bases. V shed 5 bases and J 0 bases; nucleotides not matched to a gene: 10. CDR1 and CDR2 (germline): SEHNR, FQNEAQ (reference sequence). The CDR3 runs to 19 residues. The CDR3 DNA sequence: TGTGCCAGCAGCCCTAGAAGACTAGCGGGAGGCGGCTCCTACAATGAGCAGTTCTTC. Its protein is CASSPRRLAGGGSYNEQFF. The full variable domain, with the rest looked up from reference TRBV7-9 and TRBJ2-1, is DTGVSQNPRHKITKRGQNVTFRCDPISEHNRLYWYRQTLGQGPEFLTYFQNEAQLEKSRLLSDRFSAERPKGSFSTLEIQRTEQGDSAMYLCASSPRRLAGGGSYNEQFFGPGTRLTVL.

The V and J genes are TRBV7-2 and TRBJ2-1; D possibly uses TRBD1 or TRBD2 (6 bases each). The CDR3 has 12 residues. Germline V gene data show CDR1 as SGHTA and CDR2 as FQGNSA. V was trimmed by 3 bases and J by 8 bases, leaving 8 bases between them. The chain's CDR3 is CASSFGGYEQFF. The CDR3 DNA is TGTGCCAGCAGCTTCGGGGGCTATGAGCAGTTCTTC.

The table lists this clonotype with a few counts. The chain is built from TRBV29-1 and TRBJ1-1; tentatively, D is TRBD1 (5 bases). CDR3 length: 12 amino acids. V dropped 4 bases and J dropped 6 bases, with 12 bases sitting between them. Germline CDR1 reads SQVTM; CDR2 reads ANQGSEA. The CDR3 DNA sequence: TGCAGCGTTGCGGGACCTCGATCTGAAGCTTTCTTT. Its translation is CSVAGPRSEAFF.

The V gene is TRBV5-6, the J gene TRBJ1-5; TRBD1 aligns across 7 bases. V was pared by 4 bases and J by 2 bases, with 9 bases of the junction left unmatched. The germline V gene has CDR1 SGHDT and CDR2 YYEEEE. The CDR3 is 16 residues long. CDR3 bases: TGTGCCAGCAGCCCCTGGACAGGTCAGGGCAATCAGCCCCAGCATTTT. The encoded protein is CASSPWTGQGNQPQHF.

This chain uses TRBV20-1 with TRBJ2-1; D unresolved. This CDR3 spans 12 amino acids. V lost 3 bases and J 8 bases, leaving 11 bases between the germline ends. Germline V CDR1 and CDR2: DFQATT, SNEGSKA (reference sequence). The CDR3 is CSASNPSDEQFF. CDR3 nucleotide sequence: TGCAGTGCTAGCAACCCCAGTGATGAGCAGTTCTTC.

The gene calls are TRBV7-3 and TRBJ1-1; perhaps TRBD1 as D (6 bases). The V and J ends lost 5 bases and 1 base respectively, with 8 bases between them. CDR3 length: 13 residues. CDR1 and CDR2 (germline): SGHTA, FQGTGA. The chain's CDR3 is CASSEQGNTEAFF. In DNA, the CDR3 is TGTGCCAGCAGCGAACAGGGGAACACTGAAGCTTTCTTT.

CDR3 sequence (DNA): TGTGCCAGCAGTTTAGCCCGGACCCGGTTGAGTGGGCAGTATTTT. This translates into CASSLARTRLSGQYF. The rearrangement uses TRBV12-3 or TRBV12-4 and TRBJ2-3, with D unclear. The length of the CDR3 is 15 residues. Trimming removed 0 bases from V and 11 bases from J, with 18 bases in between.

The rearrangement joins TRBV28 to TRBJ2-2; D not certain. Per the germline V gene, CDR1 is MDHEN and CDR2 is SYDVKM. With 3 bases removed from V and 6 bases from J, the gap between germline ends came to 11 bases. CDR3 length equals 14 residues. CDR3 nucleotides: TGTGCCAGCAGTTTCACTGTTACCCCCGGGGAGCTGTTTTTT. It translates to CASSFTVTPGELFF. Looking up the rest from reference TRBV28 and TRBJ2-2 gives the full variable domain: DVKVTQSSRYLVKRTGEKVFLECVQDMDHENMFWYRQDPGLGLRLIYFSYDVKMKEKGDIPEGYSVSREKKERFSLILESASTNQTSMYLCASSFTVTPGELFFGEGSRLTVL.

The chain joins TRBV4-3 to TRBJ1-6; tentative D call: TRBD1 (5 bases). Germline CDR1 reads LGHNA; CDR2 reads YSLEER. The CDR3 spans 16 residues. Trimming removed 0 bases from V and 9 bases from J, with 15 bases in between. For the CDR3, the DNA is TGCGCCAGCAGCCAAGATGAGACTGGGACGGGTTCACCCCTCCACTTT. It translates to CASSQDETGTGSPLHF.

This sequence joins TRBV12-3 or TRBV12-4 and TRBJ2-2; D may be TRBD2 (6 bases). The CDR3 consists of 15 residues. V dropped 0 bases and J dropped 2 bases, with 7 bases sitting between them. The chain's CDR3 is CASSLASGNTGELFF. CDR3 nucleotides: TGTGCCAGCAGTTTAGCTAGCGGCAACACCGGGGAGCTGTTTTTT.

This rearrangement joins TRBV18 to TRBJ2-1, with TRBD1 as a possible D gene (5 bases). The CDR3 is made up of 12 amino acids. V lost 5 bases to trimming and J lost 10 bases, with 12 bases between them. Germline V gene sequence: CDR1 KGHSH, CDR2 LQKENI. In DNA, the CDR3 is TGTGCCAGCTCAGCAACAGGAGACGAGCAGTTCTTC. This encodes CASSATGDEQFF. Full variable domain (remainder filled in from reference TRBV18 and TRBJ2-1): NAGVMQNPRHLVRRRGQEARLRCSPMKGHSHVYWYRQLPEEGLKFMVYLQKENIIDESGMPKERFSAEFPKEGPSILRIQQVVRGDSAAYFCASSATGDEQFFGPGTRLTVL.

The chain has TRBV27 and TRBJ1-2; TRBD1 might be the D (6 bases). The length of the CDR3 is 17 residues. CDR1 and CDR2 (germline): MNHEY, SMNVEV (reference sequence). V lost 5 bases to trimming and J lost 4 bases, with 23 bases between them. For the CDR3, the DNA is TGTGCCAGCAGTCCGTTACGGGACACCATTCCTAGCTATGGCTACACCTTC. As protein: CASSPLRDTIPSYGYTF.

This clonotype appeared a few times. The rearrangement joins TRBV27 to TRBJ1-6; TRBD1 aligns across 7 bases. The germline V gene encodes CDR1 MNHEY and CDR2 SMNVEV (reference sequence). V was pared by 5 bases and J by 9 bases, with 13 bases of the junction left unmatched. The CDR3 extends over 16 amino acids. CDR3 bases: TGTGCCAGCAGTGCCCGAACAGGGGAAAGGGGTTCACCCCTCCACTTT. This sequence encodes CASSARTGERGSPLHF.

The CDR3 is CASSYGTSRSSYEQYF. The CDR3 coding sequence is TGTGCCAGCAGTTACGGGACTAGCCGGAGCTCCTACGAGCAGTACTTC. J is TRBJ2-7 and V is TRBV6-2 or TRBV6-3; 9 nucleotides agree with TRBD2. V was pared by 2 bases and J by 0 bases, with 5 bases of the junction left unmatched. There are 16 residues in the CDR3. Germline CDR1 and CDR2: MNHEY and SVGEGT.

This clonotype was seen more than once but under ten times. The chain employs TRBV4-2 and TRBJ2-5, with D maybe TRBD1 (6 bases). TRBJ2-7 matches the DNA end more closely, so the J call is doubtful. CDR3 size: 15 residues. Germline V gene sequence: CDR1 LGHNA, CDR2 YNFKEQ. The CDR3 nucleotides are TGTGCCAGCAGCCAAGACGTGCAGGGGTTCTACGAGCAGTACTTC. Translation gives CASSQDVQGFYEQYF.

This chain joins TRBV5-1 and TRBJ1-2; no reliable D call. This CDR3 contains 13 residues. Between the trimmed V and J ends, which lost 3 bases and 8 bases, there was a span of 14 bases. Germline CDR1 SGHRS, CDR2 YFSETQ. The CDR3 region is CASSYLAGIGYTF. The CDR3 DNA sequence: TGCGCCAGCAGCTACTTGGCGGGGATAGGCTACACCTTC.

The chain employs TRBV7-8 and TRBJ2-1, with D perhaps matching TRBD2 (5 bases). The CDR3 is made up of 16 amino acids. Germline assignment: CDR1 SGHVS and CDR2 FQNEAQ. The ends were cut back, 5 bases at V and 0 bases at J, with 14 bases in the middle. CDR3 bases: TGTGCCAGCAGCAAACCAAGCGGACTCTCCTACAATGAGCAGTTCTTC. This gives the protein CASSKPSGLSYNEQFF. Using reference TRBV7-8 and TRBJ2-1 for the parts outside the CDR3, the full variable domain is GAGVSQSPRYKVAKRGQDVALRCDPISGHVSLFWYQQALGQGPEFLTYFQNEAQLDKSGLPSDRFFAERPEGSVSTLKIQRTQQEDSAVYLCASSKPSGLSYNEQFFGPGTRLTVL.

The chain employs TRBV20-1 and TRBJ1-1; the D gene is possibly TRBD1 (6 bases). This CDR3 region has 11 residues. The germline gives CDR1 DFQATT, CDR2 SNEGSKA (reference sequence). Trimming pared 6 bases from V and 9 bases from J, leaving 14 bases between. CDR3: CSARGAGQAFF. CDR3 nucleotides: TGCAGTGCGAGGGGGGCTGGGCAAGCTTTCTTT.